This T cell receptor beta chain came from a study of CD8 T cells in ankylosing spondylitis (dated by TCRdb to 2016 to 2017). At the level of the whole study: To find TCR variants linked to disease, the study profiled T cell receptor beta repertoires in ankylosing spondylitis patients and healthy donors. The whole study cohort included 108 healthy donors and 25 ankylosing spondylitis patients. Peripheral blood was sampled, and synovial fluid was also collected from ankylosing spondylitis patients.

Study-wide findings and limitations: Blood from ankylosing spondylitis patients appeared to be characterized by a TCR beta motif composed of under 10 highly homologous amino acid variants. In peripheral blood, the disease-linked clones were found at relatively low frequencies and had a CD8+ phenotype. Some of the motif variants had been reported before in the synovial fluid and blood of reactive arthritis patients, a finding that suggests common disease-initiation mechanisms. Significant enrichment of the disease-linked clones was reported in matched synovial fluid samples from ankylosing spondylitis patients.

This clonotype was detected many times. Its antigen has not been determined. There are no base qualities to consult, and no much larger clone falls within one base. For CDR1 and CDR2, the germline V gene lists SGHRS and YFSETQ. V is cut by 4 bases and J by 2 bases, and the space between the germline ends is 13 bases. The CDR3, from cysteine to phenylalanine, totals 14 residues. Of all the DNA, just the CDR3 is kept, 42 bases in frame from base 1. Sequencing relied on an Illumina HiSeq 2500. TCR beta libraries were prepared by quantitative 5'-RACE with molecular barcodes. The study's own analysis went as follows. A new computational method based on a probabilistic model of VDJ rearrangement was used to identify disease-linked TCR variants. TCRdb applied fastp at Q25 and MiXCR to the public reads, then kept only in-frame beta chains. Duplicate CDR3 protein sequences are folded into a single record with the most common DNA and genes. V and J calls and clone size were set by TCRdb, not the authors. The sample table contains fewer than 350,000 distinct CDR3 sequences; only one count was recorded for 11% of them. Clones ranked in the top ten supply about a tenth of the sample.

This sequence originates from a female donor with ankylosing spondylitis or in good health (not recorded which). The sequencing sample was made of blood, either unsorted or a sorted T cell fraction (not recorded which). The chain couples TRBV5-1 to TRBJ2-7; the D gene is possibly TRBD1, with 5 bases matching. The DNA is as follows: TGCGCCAGCAGCCCCTGGACAAGCACCTACGAGCAGTACTTC. This codes for CASSPWTSTYEQYF.